The sequence of this T cell receptor (beta chain) was determined in a study of technical replicates of blood from a handful of donors. Profiling relied on immunoSEQ multiplex PCR, and the TCRdb table lists in-frame clones only, not all of them. The sample holds around 76,000 clones, around nine tenths seen once. Germline V gives CDR1 SGHRS, CDR2 YFSETQ. This CDR3 comprises 15 residues. J gave up 0 bases and V 1 base, and 2 bases lay outside the gene matches. J is TRBJ2-3 and V is TRBV5-1, with 7 bases fitting TRBD2. Sequenced input: T cells isolated from PBMCs. This TCR was sampled from a human donor in good health. The CDR3 DNA is TGCGCCAGCAGCTTGAGGGAGGGCAGCACAGATACGCAGTATTTT. Its protein is CASSLREGSTDTQYF.